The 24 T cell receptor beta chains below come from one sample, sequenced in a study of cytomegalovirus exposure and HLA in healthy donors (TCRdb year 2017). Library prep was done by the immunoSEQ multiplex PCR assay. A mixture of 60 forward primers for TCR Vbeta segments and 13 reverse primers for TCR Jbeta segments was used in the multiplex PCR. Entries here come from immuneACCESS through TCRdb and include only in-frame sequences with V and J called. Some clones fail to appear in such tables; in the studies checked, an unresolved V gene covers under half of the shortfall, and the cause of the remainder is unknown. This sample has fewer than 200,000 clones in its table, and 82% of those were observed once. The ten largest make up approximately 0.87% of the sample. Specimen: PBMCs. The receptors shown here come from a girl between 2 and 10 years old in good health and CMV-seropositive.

The DNA of the CDR3 is TGCAGCGTTGAAGTCGGGGGGGAGCAGTACTTC. This codes for CSVEVGGEQYF. The rearrangement uses TRBV29-1 and TRBJ2-7; 7 nucleotides agree with TRBD2. The germline CDR1 and CDR2 sequences are SQVTM and ANQGSEA. The CDR3 is 11 residues long. Trimming removed 1 base from V and 7 bases from J; junction bases left unmatched: 1.

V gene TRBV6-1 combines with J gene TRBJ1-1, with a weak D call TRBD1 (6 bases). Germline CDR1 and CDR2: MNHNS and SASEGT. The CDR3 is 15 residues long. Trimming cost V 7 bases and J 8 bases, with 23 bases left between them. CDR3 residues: CASNPRGREGFEAFF. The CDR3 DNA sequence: TGTGCCAGCAACCCCAGGGGCCGGGAGGGGTTCGAAGCTTTCTTT.

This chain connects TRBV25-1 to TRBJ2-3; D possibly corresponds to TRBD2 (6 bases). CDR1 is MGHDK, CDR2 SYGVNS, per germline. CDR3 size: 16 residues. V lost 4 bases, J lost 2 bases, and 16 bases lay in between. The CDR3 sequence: CASSAQLASLTDTQYF. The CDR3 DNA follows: TGTGCCAGCAGTGCCCAACTAGCTTCCCTCACAGATACGCAGTATTTT.

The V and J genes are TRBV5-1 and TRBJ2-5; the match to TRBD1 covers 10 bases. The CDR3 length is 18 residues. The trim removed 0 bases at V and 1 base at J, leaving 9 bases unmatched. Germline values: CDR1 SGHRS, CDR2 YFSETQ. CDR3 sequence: CASSLGDRGRNFQETQYF. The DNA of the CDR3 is TGCGCCAGCAGCTTGGGGGACAGGGGCCGTAATTTCCAAGAGACCCAGTACTTC.

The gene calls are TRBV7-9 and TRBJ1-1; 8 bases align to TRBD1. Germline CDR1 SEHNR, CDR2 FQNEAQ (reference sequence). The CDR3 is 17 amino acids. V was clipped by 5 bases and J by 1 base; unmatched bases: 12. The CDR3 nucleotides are TGTGCCAGCAGCCCCGGACAGGGACGCGGGGAGAACACTGAAGCTTTCTTT. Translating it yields CASSPGQGRGENTEAFF.

The CDR3: CSVAAASNTGELFF. CDR3 nucleotide sequence: TGCAGCGTCGCGGCGGCGTCGAACACCGGGGAGCTGTTTTTT. The chain links TRBV29-1 to TRBJ2-2, with D uncertain. The germline gives CDR1 SQVTM, CDR2 ANQGSEA. V lost 6 bases, J lost 0 bases, and 11 bases lay in between. CDR3 length: 14 amino acids.

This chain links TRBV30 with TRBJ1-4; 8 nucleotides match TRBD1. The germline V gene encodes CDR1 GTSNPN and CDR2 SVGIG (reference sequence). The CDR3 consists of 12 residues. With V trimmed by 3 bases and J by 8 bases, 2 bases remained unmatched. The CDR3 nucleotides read TGTGCCTGGAGGCAGGGGGCAGAAAAACTGTTTTTT. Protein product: CAWRQGAEKLFF. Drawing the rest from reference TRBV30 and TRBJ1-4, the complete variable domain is SQTIHQWPATLVQPVGSPLSLECTVEGTSNPNLYWYRQAAGRGLQLLFYSVGIGQISSEVPQNLSASRPQDRQFILSSKKLLLSDSGFYLCAWRQGAEKLFFGSGTQLSVL.

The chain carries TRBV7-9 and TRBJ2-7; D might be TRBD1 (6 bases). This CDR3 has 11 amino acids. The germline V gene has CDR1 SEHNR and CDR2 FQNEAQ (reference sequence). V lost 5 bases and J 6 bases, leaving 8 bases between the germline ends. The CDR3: CASSQGGEQYF. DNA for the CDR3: TGTGCCAGCAGCCAAGGGGGCGAGCAGTACTTC.

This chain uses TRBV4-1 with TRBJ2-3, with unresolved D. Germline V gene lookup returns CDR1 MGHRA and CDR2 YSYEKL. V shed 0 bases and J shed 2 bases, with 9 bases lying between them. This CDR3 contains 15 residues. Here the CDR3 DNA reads TGCGCCAGCAGCCAAGATGACACCTACACAGATACGCAGTATTTT. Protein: CASSQDDTYTDTQYF.

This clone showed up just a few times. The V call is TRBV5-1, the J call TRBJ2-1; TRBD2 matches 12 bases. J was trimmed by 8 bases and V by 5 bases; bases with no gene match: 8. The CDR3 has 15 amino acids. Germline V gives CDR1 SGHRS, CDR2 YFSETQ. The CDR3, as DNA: TGCGCCAGCAGACCACTAGCGGGAGGTTTCTATGAGCAGTTCTTC. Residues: CASRPLAGGFYEQFF.

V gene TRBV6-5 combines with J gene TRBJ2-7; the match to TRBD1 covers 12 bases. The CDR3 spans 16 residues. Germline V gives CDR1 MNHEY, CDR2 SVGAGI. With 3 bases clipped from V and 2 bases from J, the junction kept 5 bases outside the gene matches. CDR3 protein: CASSYSGQGAPYEQYF. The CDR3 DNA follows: TGTGCCAGCAGTTATTCGGGACAGGGGGCTCCCTACGAGCAGTACTTC.

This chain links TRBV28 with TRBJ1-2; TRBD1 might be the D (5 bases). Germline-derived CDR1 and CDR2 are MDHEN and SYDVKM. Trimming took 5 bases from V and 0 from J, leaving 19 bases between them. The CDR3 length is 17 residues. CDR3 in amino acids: CASSHRRGTGTNYGYTF. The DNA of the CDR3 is TGTGCCAGCAGTCACCGCCGGGGGACGGGAACTAACTATGGCTACACCTTC.

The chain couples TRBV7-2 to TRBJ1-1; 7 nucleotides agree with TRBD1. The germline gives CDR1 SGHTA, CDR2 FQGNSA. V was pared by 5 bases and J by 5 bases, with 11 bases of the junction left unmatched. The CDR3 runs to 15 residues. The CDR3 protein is CASSPPSGGRTEAFF. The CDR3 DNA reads TGTGCCAGCAGCCCCCCCTCAGGGGGACGAACTGAAGCTTTCTTT.

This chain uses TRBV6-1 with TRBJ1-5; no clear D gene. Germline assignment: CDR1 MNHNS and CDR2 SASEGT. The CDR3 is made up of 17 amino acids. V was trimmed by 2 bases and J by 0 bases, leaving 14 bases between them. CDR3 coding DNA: TGTGCCAGCAGTGAACCCTGGAGGCGTACTAGCAATCAGCCCCAGCATTTT. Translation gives CASSEPWRRTSNQPQHF.

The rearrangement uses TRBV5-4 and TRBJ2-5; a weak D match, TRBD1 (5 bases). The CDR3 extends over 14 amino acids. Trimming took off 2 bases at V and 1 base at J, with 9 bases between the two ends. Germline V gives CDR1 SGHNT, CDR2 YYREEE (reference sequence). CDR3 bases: TGTGCCAGCAGCTTTCAGGGCGCCCAAGAGACCCAGTACTTC. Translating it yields CASSFQGAQETQYF.

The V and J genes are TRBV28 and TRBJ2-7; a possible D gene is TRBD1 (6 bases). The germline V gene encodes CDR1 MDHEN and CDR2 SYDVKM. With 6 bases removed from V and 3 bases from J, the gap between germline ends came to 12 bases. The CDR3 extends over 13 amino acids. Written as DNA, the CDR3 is TGTGCCAGCAGCCCCCAAGGGGGCTACGAGCAGTACTTC. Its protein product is CASSPQGGYEQYF.

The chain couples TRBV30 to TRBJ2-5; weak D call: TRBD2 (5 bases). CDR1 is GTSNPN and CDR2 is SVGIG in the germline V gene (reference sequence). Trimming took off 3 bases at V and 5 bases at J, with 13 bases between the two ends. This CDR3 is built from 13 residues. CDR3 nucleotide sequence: TGTGCCTGGAGACAAACTAGTCCCGAGACCCAGTACTTC. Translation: CAWRQTSPETQYF.

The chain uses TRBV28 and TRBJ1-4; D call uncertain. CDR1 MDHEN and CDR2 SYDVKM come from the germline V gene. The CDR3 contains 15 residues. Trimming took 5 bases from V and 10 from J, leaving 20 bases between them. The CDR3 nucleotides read TGTGCCAGCAGTCTTGGAGGGTATAGTCCGGGAAAACTGTTTTTT. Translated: CASSLGGYSPGKLFF.

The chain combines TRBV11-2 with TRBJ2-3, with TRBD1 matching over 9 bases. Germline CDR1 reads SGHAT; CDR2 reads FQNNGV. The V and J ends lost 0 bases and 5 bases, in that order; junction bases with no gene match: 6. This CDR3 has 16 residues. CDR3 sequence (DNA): TGTGCCAGCAGCTTAGATCGGGACAGGGTGGAAGATACGCAGTATTTT. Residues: CASSLDRDRVEDTQYF. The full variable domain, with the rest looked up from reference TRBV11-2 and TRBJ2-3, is EAGVAQSPRYKIIEKRQSVAFWCNPISGHATLYWYQQILGQGPKLLIQFQNNGVVDDSQLPKDRFSAERLKGVDSTLKIQPAKLEDSAVYLCASSLDRDRVEDTQYFGPGTRLTVL.

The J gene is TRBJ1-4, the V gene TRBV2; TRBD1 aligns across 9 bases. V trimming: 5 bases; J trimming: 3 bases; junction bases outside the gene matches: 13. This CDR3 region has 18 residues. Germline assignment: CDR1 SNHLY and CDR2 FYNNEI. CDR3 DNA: TGTGCCAGCAGTAGGGACAGGGAGCAAAGGGGACCTAATGAAAAACTGTTTTTT. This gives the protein CASSRDREQRGPNEKLFF. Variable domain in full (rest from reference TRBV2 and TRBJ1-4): EPEVTQTPSHQVTQMGQEVILRCVPISNHLYFYWYRQILGQKVEFLVSFYNNEISEKSEIFDDQFSVERPDGSNFTLKIRSTKLEDSAMYFCASSRDREQRGPNEKLFFGSGTQLSVL.

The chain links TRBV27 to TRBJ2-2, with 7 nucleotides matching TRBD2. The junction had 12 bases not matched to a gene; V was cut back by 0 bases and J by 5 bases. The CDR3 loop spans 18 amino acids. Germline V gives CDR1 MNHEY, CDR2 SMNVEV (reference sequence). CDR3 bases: TGTGCCAGCAGTTTATCGATAATGGTCGGGGAGGGGACCGGGGAGCTGTTTTTT. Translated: CASSLSIMVGEGTGELFF.

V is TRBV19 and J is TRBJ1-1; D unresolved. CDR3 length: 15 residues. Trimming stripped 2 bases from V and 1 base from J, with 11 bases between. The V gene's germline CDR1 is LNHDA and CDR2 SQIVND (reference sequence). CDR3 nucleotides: TGTGCCAGTAGTATAAAATTAACGGGGAACACTGAAGCTTTCTTT. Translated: CASSIKLTGNTEAFF.

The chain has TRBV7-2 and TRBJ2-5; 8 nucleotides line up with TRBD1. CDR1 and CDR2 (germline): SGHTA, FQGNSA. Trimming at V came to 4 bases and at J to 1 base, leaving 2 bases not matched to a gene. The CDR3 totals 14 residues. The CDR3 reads CASSSDRVQETQYF. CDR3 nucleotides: TGTGCCAGCAGCTCGGACAGGGTCCAAGAGACCCAGTACTTC.

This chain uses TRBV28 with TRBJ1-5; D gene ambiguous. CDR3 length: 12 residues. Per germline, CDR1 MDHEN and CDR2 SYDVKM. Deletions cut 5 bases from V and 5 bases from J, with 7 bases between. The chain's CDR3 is CASSAQDQPQHF. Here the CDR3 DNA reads TGTGCCAGCAGTGCACAAGATCAGCCCCAGCATTTT.